These 31 T cell receptor beta chains share one sample of origin, sequenced in a study of CD8 T cells in Susac syndrome (dated by TCRdb to 2018 to 2020). Receptor amplification or capture employed the immunoSEQ multiplex PCR assay. RNA was extracted using the RNeasy kit, and roughly 0.45 to 1 microgram was reverse transcribed with random hexamers. Clones were called with MiXCR by TCRdb after fastp trimmed the public reads at Q25, and only in-frame beta chains were retained. Rows are combined by CDR3 protein, so each entry shows the most common genes and DNA. Recorded for this sample are about 140,000 distinct CDR3 sequences; roughly 95% of them occurred a single time. The ten most abundant clones make up over 0.1% of the sample. Sequenced: CD4+ T cells from PBMCs. The receptors were gathered from a human donor with multiple sclerosis.

The V and J genes are TRBV21-1 and TRBJ1-1. TRBV21-1 constitutes a pseudogene. The length of the CDR3 is 15 residues. The CDR3 DNA reads as TGTGCCAGCAGCATTGAACAGCAGATGAACACTGAAGCTTTCTTT. Translated: CASSIEQQMNTEAFF.

The chain uses TRBV3-1 and TRBJ1-5; 10 bases map to TRBD1. This CDR3 region has 14 residues. V trimming: 5 bases; J trimming: 2 bases; junction bases outside the gene matches: 0. CDR1 is LGHDT, CDR2 YNNKEL, per germline (reference sequence). Here the CDR3 reads CASSGTGGNQPQHF. The DNA of the CDR3 is TGTGCCAGCAGCGGGACAGGGGGCAATCAGCCCCAGCATTTT.

The rearrangement links TRBV5-1 to TRBJ2-5; the match to TRBD2 covers 9 bases. This CDR3 has 13 residues. Germline values: CDR1 SGHRS, CDR2 YFSETQ. V was clipped by 7 bases and J by 5 bases; unmatched bases: 6. The CDR3 DNA reads as TGCGCCAGCCGGACTAGCGAGTTGGAGACCCAGTACTTC. Translating it yields CASRTSELETQYF.

This clonotype was detected only once. This chain links TRBV16 with TRBJ1-5, with D unclear. This CDR3 is 12 amino acids long. Germline values: CDR1 KGHSY, CDR2 FQNENV. V was cut by 0 bases and J by 13 bases, with 10 bases left in between. The CDR3, as DNA: TGTGCCAGCAGCCAATCTGGCATTACGCAGCATTTT. Residues: CASSQSGITQHF.

This rearrangement joins TRBV19 to TRBJ2-7, with no clear D. CDR1 is LNHDA, CDR2 SQIVND, per germline (reference sequence). The CDR3 runs to 12 residues. V was pared by 4 bases and J by 4 bases, with 8 bases between. The CDR3 here is CASSTASYEQYF. CDR3 sequence (DNA): TGTGCCAGTAGTACGGCCTCTTACGAGCAGTACTTC.

The J gene is TRBJ2-7, the V gene TRBV28, with D unclear. The CDR3 is made up of 16 amino acids. Germline CDR1 reads MDHEN; CDR2 reads SYDVKM. The V end was cut by 3 bases, the J end by 0 bases, with 15 bases between. CDR3 nucleotide sequence: TGTGCCAGCAGTTTTGGTATGTGGAAGACCTCCTACGAGCAGTACTTC. Its protein is CASSFGMWKTSYEQYF.

Note on this clonotype: A read error may account for a junction end that differs from germline. The V gene is TRBV9, the J gene TRBJ1-1, with 9 bases matching TRBD1. Germline lookup yields CDR1 SGDLS and CDR2 YYNGEE. The CDR3 has 15 residues. The CDR3 DNA reads as TGTGCCAGCAGCGCTGACAGGGGGGCGGGCACTGAAGTTTTCTTT. Translating gives CASSADRGAGTEVFF.

This chain uses TRBV24-1 with TRBJ2-5; D call uncertain. Per germline, CDR1 KGHDR and CDR2 SFDVKD. CDR3 length: 16 residues. Trimming took 4 bases from V and 4 from J, leaving 18 bases between them. Here the CDR3 reads CATSEWGVLGLETQYF. CDR3 nucleotides: TGTGCCACCAGTGAATGGGGTGTACTGGGCCTAGAGACCCAGTACTTC.

The V gene is TRBV7-9, the J gene TRBJ1-2; D is possibly TRBD1 (6 bases). The V gene lost 8 bases and the J gene lost 14 bases, with 12 bases spanning the gap. This CDR3 comprises 9 residues. Germline loops: CDR1 SEHNR, CDR2 FQNEAQ (reference sequence). In DNA, the CDR3 is TGTGCCAGCGGGGACACTCCTACCTTC. Encoded protein: CASGDTPTF. The full variable domain, rest sourced from reference TRBV7-9 and TRBJ1-2, is DTGVSQNPRHKITKRGQNVTFRCDPISEHNRLYWYRQTLGQGPEFLTYFQNEAQLEKSRLLSDRFSAERPKGSFSTLEIQRTEQGDSAMYLCASGDTPTFGSGTRLTVV.

V gene TRBV27 combines with J gene TRBJ1-4; D is perhaps TRBD1 (5 bases). V dropped 4 bases and J dropped 2 bases, with 14 bases sitting between them. CDR1 MNHEY and CDR2 SMNVEV come from the germline V gene (reference sequence). This CDR3 has 16 residues. The CDR3 DNA is TGTGCCAGCAGTTCCCAACTCAGGGAGACTAATGAAAAACTGTTTTTT. This encodes CASSSQLRETNEKLFF. The complete variable domain, with remaining parts taken from reference TRBV27 and TRBJ1-4, reads EAQVTQNPRYLITVTGKKLTVTCSQNMNHEYMSWYRQDPGLGLRQIYYSMNVEVTDKGDVPEGYKVSRKEKRNFPLILESPSPNQTSLYFCASSSQLRETNEKLFFGSGTQLSVL.

In its sample, this clonotype was seen once. The chain recombines TRBV7-2 with TRBJ2-5, with 7 bases identical to TRBD2. Germline V gene sequence: CDR1 SGHTA, CDR2 FQGNSA. The CDR3 contains 14 residues. J lost 5 bases, V lost 3 bases, and 6 bases had no gene match. The CDR3 here is CASSFPTSWETQYF. The CDR3 DNA is TGTGCCAGCAGCTTTCCGACTAGCTGGGAGACCCAGTACTTC.

The chain combines TRBV29-1 with TRBJ1-1; the D is unclear. Germline-derived CDR1 and CDR2 are SQVTM and ANQGSEA. The germline V and J ends were trimmed by 5 bases and 0 bases, with 10 bases remaining between them. The CDR3 is 13 residues long. CDR3 bases: TGCAGCGTTAATCTGAACATGAACACTGAAGCTTTCTTT. It yields the protein CSVNLNMNTEAFF.

The gene calls are TRBV29-1 and TRBJ1-1; D perhaps matches TRBD1 (5 bases). Trimming pared 3 bases from V and 5 bases from J, leaving 13 bases between. Germline V lookup: CDR1 SQVTM, CDR2 ANQGSEA. CDR3 size: 13 residues. The CDR3 region has the DNA TGCAGCGTTGATGGGGCGAGGGATACTGAAGCTTTCTTT. Its protein product is CSVDGARDTEAFF.

This chain uses TRBV24-1 with TRBJ2-5; D might be TRBD2 (6 bases). The germline V gene has CDR1 KGHDR and CDR2 SFDVKD. This CDR3 comprises 14 residues. V was cut by 4 bases and J by 5 bases, with 13 bases left in between. The CDR3 loop is CATSDRRGWETQYF. The CDR3 region has the DNA TGTGCCACCAGTGACCGACGGGGGTGGGAGACCCAGTACTTC.

The chain has TRBV2 and TRBJ1-1; TRBD1 might be the D (5 bases). Germline V gene data show CDR1 as SNHLY and CDR2 as FYNNEI. The ends were cut back, 6 bases at V and 1 base at J, with 15 bases in the middle. The CDR3 contains 15 residues. The CDR3 DNA follows: TGTGCCAGCAGGGGGCGAGACCATAAGAACACTGAAGCTTTCTTT. This codes for CASRGRDHKNTEAFF.

V gene TRBV10-3 combines with J gene TRBJ1-6, with D tentatively TRBD1 (5 bases). The germline V and J ends were trimmed by 1 base and 10 bases, with 8 bases remaining between them. There are 13 residues in the CDR3. Germline CDR1 reads ENHRY; CDR2 reads SYGVKD. The CDR3 bases are TGTGCCATCAGTGAGTTGGGGGGATCACCCCTCCACTTT. This translates into CAISELGGSPLHF.

This clonotype was recorded once. V and J are TRBV28 and TRBJ1-4, with 11 bases matching TRBD1. The CDR3 contains 17 residues. V gave up 6 bases and J gave up 8 bases; unmatched junction bases: 14. Looked up from germline, CDR1 is MDHEN and CDR2 is SYDVKM. The DNA for the CDR3 is TGTGCCAGCAGAGGGACAGGGGGATATTTCGATAAGGAAAAACTGTTTTTT. It is translated as CASRGTGGYFDKEKLFF. The whole variable domain, remainder taken from reference TRBV28 and TRBJ1-4, is DVKVTQSSRYLVKRTGEKVFLECVQDMDHENMFWYRQDPGLGLRLIYFSYDVKMKEKGDIPEGYSVSREKKERFSLILESASTNQTSMYLCASRGTGGYFDKEKLFFGSGTQLSVL.

The sample holds one count of this clonotype. This rearrangement joins TRBV3-1 to TRBJ1-5; D may be TRBD1 (6 bases). CDR1 and CDR2 (germline): LGHDT, YNNKEL (reference sequence). CDR3 size: 14 residues. Trimming left V 1 base short and J 5 bases short, with 9 bases between. CDR3 DNA: TGTGCCAGCAGCCAAGGTCGACAGGATCAGCCCCAGCATTTT. This translates into CASSQGRQDQPQHF.

The chain is built from TRBV5-1 and TRBJ1-5, with TRBD1 matching 7 bases. The CDR3 loop spans 14 amino acids. Germline lookup yields CDR1 SGHRS and CDR2 YFSETQ. V lost 6 bases to trimming and J lost 2 bases; unmatched junction nucleotides: 5. CDR3 sequence: CASTQGRGNQPQHF. DNA for the CDR3: TGCGCCAGCACACAGGGGCGGGGCAATCAGCCCCAGCATTTT.

The CDR3 region has the DNA TGCGCCAGCACTAACTCCGGGGCCTCGATCCGCACAGATACGCAGTATTTT. Its protein product is CASTNSGASIRTDTQYF. The V and J genes are TRBV5-1 and TRBJ2-3; D may match TRBD1 or TRBD2 (5 bases each). Germline V gene lookup returns CDR1 SGHRS and CDR2 YFSETQ. The CDR3 has 17 residues. V shed 6 bases and J shed 1 base, with 21 bases lying between them.

This chain links TRBV13 with TRBJ2-7; D tentatively reads TRBD1 or TRBD2 (5 bases each). Germline V gives CDR1 PRHDT, CDR2 FYEKMQ (reference sequence). Trimming took 5 bases from V and 0 from J, leaving 14 bases between them. The CDR3 is 15 residues long. The CDR3 bases are TGTGCCAGCAGCCCCCTAGGGACGGGCTCCTACGAGCAGTACTTC. Its protein is CASSPLGTGSYEQYF.

Regarding this clonotype: This CDR3 fails to terminate in the conserved phenylalanine or tryptophan, so it likely reflects a read error. This sequence joins TRBV7-3 and TRBJ2-1, with D hard to call. In germline, CDR1 is SGHTA, CDR2 FQGTGA. V gave up 0 bases and J gave up 5 bases, with 14 bases separating them. CDR3 size: 16 residues. The DNA for the CDR3 is TGTGCCAGCAGCTTAACTCCGCCCGATAGGGACAATGAGCAGTTCCTC. It is translated as CASSLTPPDRDNEQFL.

The chain combines TRBV5-4 with TRBJ2-3; D call uncertain. Trimming removed 5 bases at V and 1 base at J, with 11 bases between. The V gene's germline CDR1 is SGHNT and CDR2 YYREEE (reference sequence). This CDR3 is 14 amino acids long. The CDR3 protein is CASSIGQGTDTQYF. The CDR3 DNA reads TGTGCCAGCAGTATCGGGCAGGGCACAGATACGCAGTATTTT.

This clonotype was seen a single time. This chain joins TRBV5-1 and TRBJ1-2; 9 bases match TRBD1. Germline CDR1 and CDR2: SGHRS and YFSETQ. This CDR3 is built from 14 residues. CDR3 nucleotides: TGCGCATCCAGGCAAGGACAGGGGAACTATGGCTACACCTTC. Translated, it gives CASRQGQGNYGYTF. The variable domain in full, with the rest retrieved from reference TRBV5-1 and TRBJ1-2, is KAGVTQTPRYLIKTRGQQVTLSCSPISGHRSVSWYQQTPGQGLQFLFEYFSETQRNKGNFPGRFSGRQFSNSRSEMNVSTLELGDSALYLCASRQGQGNYGYTFGSGTRLTVV.

The chain links TRBV18 to TRBJ2-5; 9 bases map to TRBD1. Losses at the gene ends were 0 bases for V and 5 bases for J; bases not matched to a gene: 7. CDR1 KGHSH and CDR2 LQKENI come from the germline V gene. The CDR3 is made up of 16 amino acids. For the CDR3, the DNA is TGTGCCAGCTCACCACCGTGGACAGGGGCCGAGGAGACCCAGTACTTC. This translates into CASSPPWTGAEETQYF.

Points on this clonotype: The germline gene is not matched at one end of the junction; a read error may be the cause. The chain has TRBV2 and TRBJ2-7, with 7 bases aligning to TRBD2. Per germline, CDR1 SNHLY and CDR2 FYNNEI. This CDR3 is built from 15 residues. The CDR3 sequence is CASSRSGVTSSEQYF. The CDR3 DNA is TGTGCCAGCAGTAGAAGCGGGGTCACCTCCTCCGAGCAGTACTTC.

V is TRBV29-1 and J is TRBJ2-7; no clear D gene. Per germline, CDR1 SQVTM and CDR2 ANQGSEA. There are 11 residues in the CDR3. Deletions cut 3 bases from V and 3 bases from J, with 6 bases between. The CDR3 reads CSVDKGYEQYF. CDR3 DNA: TGCAGCGTTGATAAGGGCTACGAGCAGTACTTC.

About this clonotype: The junction and the germline gene differ at one end; a read error may be behind it. The chain combines TRBV9 with TRBJ2-4, with D uncertain. There are 15 residues in the CDR3. CDR1 and CDR2 from the germline V gene are SGDLS and YYNGEE. The CDR3 loop is CASSARGEGQNIQYF. CDR3 sequence (DNA): TGTGCCAGCAGCGCCCGTGGGGAAGGGCAAAACATTCAGTATTTC.

In nucleotides, the CDR3 is TGCAGCGTTGAAGGGTATTCTAACTATGGCTACACCTTC. Translation gives CSVEGYSNYGYTF. The V and J genes are TRBV29-1 and TRBJ1-2; D is unresolved. Trimming left V 1 base short and J 0 bases short, with 6 bases between. Germline CDR1 SQVTM, CDR2 ANQGSEA. The CDR3 has 13 amino acids.

This chain links TRBV20-1 with TRBJ2-3, with D possibly being TRBD1 or TRBD2 (5 bases each). The CDR3 contains 13 residues. Between the trimmed V and J ends, which lost 3 bases and 4 bases, there was a span of 11 bases. Germline V CDR1 and CDR2: DFQATT, SNEGSKA (reference sequence). CDR3 protein: CSASWGKADTQYF. CDR3 DNA sequence: TGCAGTGCTAGCTGGGGGAAAGCAGATACGCAGTATTTT.

The CDR3 region has the DNA TGTGCCAGCAGCTTAGCTGGATGGGAGACCCAGTACTTC. Translating gives CASSLAGWETQYF. The V and J genes are TRBV7-9 and TRBJ2-5, with unresolved D. The CDR3 contains 13 residues. Trimming shortened V by 0 bases and J by 5 bases, and 7 bases separated the two germline ends. CDR1 is SEHNR and CDR2 is FQNEAQ in the germline V gene (reference sequence).